This TCR beta chain was sequenced during a study of T-cell reconstitution after alpha-beta-depleted transplantation in children. A TCRbeta library incorporating unique molecular identifiers was prepared. One entry per CDR3 protein results from TCRdb running MiXCR on the PCR reads. The sample holds approximately 1,000,000 distinct CDR3 sequences; roughly 29% are singletons and the top ten take 25% to 35%. The CDR3 has 16 amino acids. The germline CDR1 and CDR2 sequences are MDHEN and SYDVKM. The V gene end was trimmed by 6 bases and the J gene end by 4 bases; junction bases not matched to a gene: 12. This clonotype was obtained from a boy younger than two who had a stem cell transplant for SCID, so the T cells may come from the graft donor. This specimen consisted of PBMCs, mostly from graft donor cells, obtained 360 days after TCRalphabeta/CD19-depleted stem cell transplant. This chain uses TRBV28 with TRBJ2-7; 10 bases align to TRBD1. The CDR3 loop is CASRVRWTGGLYEQYF. The CDR3 bases are TGTGCCAGCAGAGTACGTTGGACAGGGGGTTTATACGAGCAGTACTTC.